The rows below give T cell receptor beta chains drawn from one sample of a study of blood T cell repertoires in COVID-19. The protocol was immunoSEQ multiplex PCR, while the TCRdb copy is restricted to in-frame clones and leaves out a portion. The table records about 300,000 clones, around nine tenths of them present only once. Sequencing was done on a sample of peripheral blood. The receptors were gathered from a woman younger than 45 with COVID-19, enrolled during active disease. Both conserved end residues are part of each CDR3. The order of the fields is CDR3 DNA, CDR3 protein, V gene, J gene, clone size, D gene. A D gene is named only where the DNA matches it firmly. The size field is filled for only some rows; it gives once, few, many or a size class.

CDR3 DNA: TGTGCCAGCTTAAGGGACAGTACCCACTATGGCTACACCTTC
CDR3 protein: CASLRDSTHYGYTF
V gene: TRBV6-5
J gene: TRBJ1-2
clone size: -
D gene: TRBD1

CDR3 DNA: TGTGCCAGCAGCGTGAACCGGGCAACTAATGAAAAACTGTTTTTT
CDR3 protein: CASSVNRATNEKLFF
V gene: TRBV2
J gene: TRBJ1-4
clone size: once
D gene: -

CDR3 DNA: TGTGCCAGCAGCTTAGGTCGGTCTCCCACCGGGGAGCTGTTTTTT
CDR3 protein: CASSLGRSPTGELFF
V gene: TRBV7-2
J gene: TRBJ2-2
clone size: -
D gene: -

CDR3 DNA: TGCGCCAGCTTTGGGGGCGACTACACCTTC
CDR3 protein: CASFGGDYTF
V gene: TRBV4-1
J gene: TRBJ1-2
clone size: -
D gene: -

CDR3 DNA: TGTGCCAGCAGCTTAGAACTAGCTAGCACAGATACGCAGTATTTT
CDR3 protein: CASSLELASTDTQYF
V gene: TRBV11-3
J gene: TRBJ2-3
clone size: -
D gene: -

CDR3 DNA: TGTGCCAGCAACAGGGTCCGTAACACTGAAGCTTTCTTT
CDR3 protein: CASNRVRNTEAFF
V gene: TRBV11-3
J gene: TRBJ1-1
clone size: -
D gene: -

CDR3 DNA: TGTGCCACCAGCAGGGGGAGGACAGGGGTGTACAATGAGCAGTTCTTC
CDR3 protein: CATSRGRTGVYNEQFF
V gene: TRBV15
J gene: TRBJ2-1
clone size: -
D gene: TRBD1

CDR3 DNA: TGTGCCAGCAGTGACGGGACAGGGGGCAATGAGCAGTTCTTC
CDR3 protein: CASSDGTGGNEQFF
V gene: TRBV6-4
J gene: TRBJ2-1
clone size: -
D gene: TRBD1

CDR3 DNA: TGTGCCTGGACCCCCGGGACAGGGACATACGAAAAACTGTTTTTT
CDR3 protein: CAWTPGTGTYEKLFF
V gene: TRBV30
J gene: TRBJ1-4
clone size: -
D gene: TRBD1

CDR3 DNA: TGTGCCAGCAGCGAGGACAGGGGCTATGGCTACACCTTC
CDR3 protein: CASSEDRGYGYTF
V gene: TRBV5-5
J gene: TRBJ1-2
clone size: -
D gene: TRBD1

CDR3 DNA: TGCGCCAGCAGCCCCGCGCGGGGGGCCACAGAGACCCAGTACTTC
CDR3 protein: CASSPARGATETQYF
V gene: TRBV5-1
J gene: TRBJ2-5
clone size: -
D gene: TRBD2

CDR3 DNA: TGTGCCAGCAGTCGGACAGGGAATTCACCCCTCCACTTT
CDR3 protein: CASSRTGNSPLHF
V gene: TRBV6-5
J gene: TRBJ1-6
clone size: -
D gene: TRBD1

CDR3 DNA: TGTGCCAGCAGTTTATATTCGGGGAGCCGGAGGGGCTACGAGCAGTACTTC
CDR3 protein: CASSLYSGSRRGYEQYF
V gene: TRBV27
J gene: TRBJ2-7
clone size: -
D gene: -

CDR3 DNA: TGCGCCAGCAGCGCAGAACAGGGGGCGCCTAATTCACCCCTCCACTTT
CDR3 protein: CASSAEQGAPNSPLHF
V gene: TRBV5-1
J gene: TRBJ1-6
clone size: -
D gene: TRBD1

CDR3 DNA: TGTGCCAGCAGCCAGCGGGACAGGGTCGCGGAAAAACTGTTTTTT
CDR3 protein: CASSQRDRVAEKLFF
V gene: TRBV3-1/TRBV3-2
J gene: TRBJ1-4
clone size: -
D gene: TRBD1

CDR3 DNA: TGTGCCAGCAGCATTACCGGGACACCCTCTGCCATTGAGCAGTTCTTC
CDR3 protein: CASSITGTPSAIEQFF
V gene: TRBV7-9
J gene: TRBJ2-1
clone size: -
D gene: -

CDR3 DNA: TGCGCCAGCAGCTTTAGCGGGGGGCTTGTCGGGGAGCTGTTTTTT
CDR3 protein: CASSFSGGLVGELFF
V gene: TRBV5-1
J gene: TRBJ2-2
clone size: -
D gene: TRBD2

CDR3 DNA: TGTGCCATCAAGGCGGGGCAGGGCACAGATACGCAGTATTTT
CDR3 protein: CAIKAGQGTDTQYF
V gene: TRBV10-3
J gene: TRBJ2-3
clone size: -
D gene: -

CDR3 DNA: TGTGCCATAAAAGATGGGGGGGCCTATGGCTACACCTTC
CDR3 protein: CAIKDGGAYGYTF
V gene: TRBV5-4
J gene: TRBJ1-2
clone size: -
D gene: -

CDR3 DNA: TGTGCCAGTAGTATTGAAACGGTGAATGAAAAACTGTTTTTT
CDR3 protein: CASSIETVNEKLFF
V gene: TRBV19
J gene: TRBJ1-4
clone size: once
D gene: -

CDR3 DNA: TGTGCCAGCAGCCGCGTGATGGGCGGGTACGAGCAGTACTTC
CDR3 protein: CASSRVMGGYEQYF
V gene: TRBV7-2
J gene: TRBJ2-7
clone size: -
D gene: -

CDR3 DNA: TGCGCCAGCAGCTTGGCAGGGTGGGGAGGCTACACCTTC
CDR3 protein: CASSLAGWGGYTF
V gene: TRBV5-1
J gene: TRBJ1-2
clone size: -
D gene: -

CDR3 DNA: TGTGCCAGCAGCTCGGGACAGGGGGCCCAAGAGACCCAGTACTTC
CDR3 protein: CASSSGQGAQETQYF
V gene: TRBV7-2
J gene: TRBJ2-5
clone size: -
D gene: TRBD1

CDR3 DNA: TGTGCCACCAGTGATTTTCGTAGCACTGAAGCTTTCTTT
CDR3 protein: CATSDFRSTEAFF
V gene: TRBV24-1
J gene: TRBJ1-1
clone size: -
D gene: -

CDR3 DNA: TGTGCCAGCAGCTTACGCGGGGGGGCGACCGGGGAGCTGTTTTTT
CDR3 protein: CASSLRGGATGELFF
V gene: TRBV7-9
J gene: TRBJ2-2
clone size: once
D gene: TRBD2

CDR3 DNA: TGTGCCAGCAGTGAGAGGGGGACAGGGTCATACGAGCAGTACTTC
CDR3 protein: CASSERGTGSYEQYF
V gene: TRBV2
J gene: TRBJ2-7
clone size: once
D gene: TRBD1

CDR3 DNA: TGTGCCAGCAGTTTATACCCGACAGAGGTCAATGGCTACACCTTC
CDR3 protein: CASSLYPTEVNGYTF
V gene: TRBV28
J gene: TRBJ1-2
clone size: -
D gene: -

CDR3 DNA: TGTGCCAGCAGTCTGAGGTCCGGAAACACCATATATTTT
CDR3 protein: CASSLRSGNTIYF
V gene: TRBV12-3/TRBV12-4
J gene: TRBJ1-3
clone size: once
D gene: -

CDR3 DNA: TGTGCCAGCAGCTTTTCACGGCTAGCGGGATACAATGAGCAGTTCTTC
CDR3 protein: CASSFSRLAGYNEQFF
V gene: TRBV5-4
J gene: TRBJ2-1
clone size: -
D gene: TRBD2

CDR3 DNA: TGTGCCAGCTCACCCGGGACGGGAGATTATGGCTACACCTTC
CDR3 protein: CASSPGTGDYGYTF
V gene: TRBV18
J gene: TRBJ1-2
clone size: -
D gene: -

CDR3 DNA: TGTGCCAGCAGTGCATCGGGACAGGGCTACCCCTCTGGGGCCAACGTCCTGACTTTC
CDR3 protein: CASSASGQGYPSGANVLTF
V gene: TRBV28
J gene: TRBJ2-6
clone size: -
D gene: TRBD1

CDR3 DNA: TGCAGCGCCCCACGGGGGAACTATGGCTACACCTTC
CDR3 protein: CSAPRGNYGYTF
V gene: TRBV29-1
J gene: TRBJ1-2
clone size: -
D gene: -

CDR3 DNA: TGTGCCAGCCACAGGGGATCGGACACTGAAGCTTTCTTT
CDR3 protein: CASHRGSDTEAFF
V gene: TRBV6-5
J gene: TRBJ1-1
clone size: once
D gene: TRBD1

CDR3 DNA: TGTGCCAGCTCACCACGGTTGGCAGCGGCGTACTATGGCTACACCTTC
CDR3 protein: CASSPRLAAAYYGYTF
V gene: TRBV18
J gene: TRBJ1-2
clone size: -
D gene: -

CDR3 DNA: TGTGCCAGCAGCCGATGGGGGGGGACTGAAGCTTTCTTT
CDR3 protein: CASSRWGGTEAFF
V gene: TRBV21-1
J gene: TRBJ1-1
clone size: -
D gene: -

CDR3 DNA: TGTGCCAGCAGCCCTCGGACAGGGAGAGGCCTCCACTTT
CDR3 protein: CASSPRTGRGLHF
V gene: TRBV7-2
J gene: TRBJ1-6
clone size: -
D gene: TRBD1

CDR3 DNA: TGCGCCAGCAGCCAAGACAGATATTGGACAATGAATTCACCCCTCCACTTT
CDR3 protein: CASSQDRYWTMNSPLHF
V gene: TRBV4-1
J gene: TRBJ1-6
clone size: -
D gene: -

CDR3 DNA: TGTGCCAGTAGTATTGCGGGGGGCTCCTACAATGAGCAGTTCTTC
CDR3 protein: CASSIAGGSYNEQFF
V gene: TRBV19
J gene: TRBJ2-1
clone size: -
D gene: TRBD2

CDR3 DNA: TGTGCCAGCAGCTTCCGGGACAGGGGCGACTATGGCTACACCTTC
CDR3 protein: CASSFRDRGDYGYTF
V gene: TRBV5-4
J gene: TRBJ1-2
clone size: -
D gene: TRBD1

CDR3 DNA: TGCGCCAGCAGCCAAGGCAGGGCAGCAGGAATGAACACTGAAGCTTTCTTT
CDR3 protein: CASSQGRAAGMNTEAFF
V gene: TRBV4-1
J gene: TRBJ1-1
clone size: -
D gene: -

CDR3 DNA: TGTGCCAGCTCATCCGGGACAGACTATGGCTACACCTTC
CDR3 protein: CASSSGTDYGYTF
V gene: TRBV18
J gene: TRBJ1-2
clone size: -
D gene: TRBD1